This entry describes one TCR beta chain. Its antigen is unknown. Quantitative 5'-RACE with molecular barcodes generated TCR beta libraries. TCRdb processed the 5' RACE reads anew with MiXCR; each CDR3 protein has one entry. In the table there are roughly 220,000 distinct CDR3 sequences, approximately 16% of which are singletons. The CDR3 spans 13 residues. Losses at the gene ends were 5 bases for V and 3 bases for J; bases not matched to a gene: 4. CDR1 is SGHRS, CDR2 YFSETQ, per germline. The record originates from a study of CD8 T cells in ankylosing spondylitis. General study findings and limits: Past research had described some motif variants in reactive arthritis synovial fluid and blood. Disease-linked clones were found to be CD8+ and relatively rare in peripheral blood. Ankylosing spondylitis blood appeared to carry a characteristic TCR beta motif of roughly eight highly homologous variants.

Specimen: blood, either unsorted or a sorted T cell fraction (not recorded which). The chain uses TRBV5-1 and TRBJ2-7, with 8 bases that match TRBD1. This clonotype originated in a male donor with ankylosing spondylitis. The CDR3 spells CASRPGQGYEQYF. CDR3 sequence (DNA): TGCGCCAGCAGGCCAGGACAGGGCTACGAGCAGTACTTC.